These 12 T cell receptor beta chains originate from one sample sequenced in a study of CXCR3-negative and CXCR3-positive naive CD8 T cells. The method, 5' RACE with UMI labels, was used to prepare the TRB cDNA libraries. TCRdb reprocessed the 5' RACE reads; each CDR3 protein has one entry and no DNA is given. This listing includes 80,000 to 95,000 distinct CDR3 sequences. The sequencing input was naive CXCR3- CD8+ T cells from blood. Stated subset: CD45RO-CCR7+CD27+CD95- naive CD8+ T cells lacking CXCR3 (TNR3-). The receptors stem from a human donor in good health. Some clones in this sample may be carry-over from other donors' samples.

The chain has TRBV28 and TRBJ2-1; TCRdb returns TRBD2, unconfirmable since there is no DNA. CDR1 is MDHEN and CDR2 is SYDVKM in the germline V gene. The CDR3 has 21 amino acids. CDR3 residues: CASSSVVAGTSPVSSYNEQFF.

This chain connects TRBV27 to TRBJ2-2; TCRdb reports TRBD1, a call that lacks DNA to check it against. From germline, CDR1 is MNHEY and CDR2 SMNVEV (reference sequence). The CDR3 contains 14 residues. The CDR3 loop is CASSSRGVTGELFF.

This chain joins TRBV29-1 and TRBJ2-7; the D gene TCRdb calls, TRBD1, cannot be checked with no DNA. CDR1 and CDR2 from the germline V gene are SQVTM and ANQGSEA. This CDR3 spans 15 amino acids. CDR3 loop: CSVEYRDSGPYEQYF.

The chain employs TRBV28 and TRBJ2-5; there is no DNA to check the TCRdb D call of TRBD2. The CDR3 totals 14 residues. The germline V gene encodes CDR1 MDHEN and CDR2 SYDVKM. The CDR3 region is CASSLLGTQETQYF.

V is TRBV28 and J is TRBJ2-7; the TCRdb call, TRBD1, lacks DNA for checking. This CDR3 region has 15 residues. Germline CDR1 and CDR2: MDHEN and SYDVKM. CDR3 region: CASSFPRQGLYEQYF.

The V and J genes are TRBV29-1 and TRBJ1-1; lacking DNA, the TRBD1 call made by TCRdb goes unchecked. This CDR3 region has 13 residues. Germline CDR1 SQVTM, CDR2 ANQGSEA. The CDR3 is CSVEYRQGPEAFF.

This rearrangement joins TRBV15 to TRBJ2-1; the D call from TCRdb, TRBD2, cannot be confirmed without DNA. This CDR3 is built from 17 residues. Germline values: CDR1 LNHNV, CDR2 YYDKDF (reference sequence). The CDR3 reads CATSRAYSSGSSYEQFF.

The CDR3 protein is CASSLEGGGALYEQYF. V is TRBV7-9 and J is TRBJ2-7; TCRdb's D call, TRBD2, is unchecked because there is no DNA. The germline CDR1 and CDR2 sequences are SEHNR and FQNEAQ (reference sequence). The CDR3 length is 16 residues.

V usage is TRBV6-6 and J usage is TRBJ1-3; as DNA is missing, the TRBD1 call by TCRdb cannot be tested. The CDR3 contains 12 residues. Germline lookup yields CDR1 MNHNY and CDR2 SVGAGI (reference sequence). This CDR3 is CASRQSGNTIYF.

V gene TRBV12-3 or TRBV12-4 combines with J gene TRBJ2-2; with no DNA, the TCRdb D assignment of TRBD2 cannot be verified. The CDR3 covers 16 residues. CDR3 loop: CASSTSGGAGTGELFF.

The chain recombines TRBV29-1 with TRBJ1-2; TCRdb indicates TRBD1, and absent DNA this call remains unverified. Germline V gene sequence: CDR1 SQVTM, CDR2 ANQGSEA. This CDR3 contains 13 residues. This CDR3 reads CSVQLGTDWGYTF.

This chain joins TRBV7-9 and TRBJ1-5; TCRdb's D call, TRBD1, is unchecked because there is no DNA. The CDR3 has 18 residues. CDR1 and CDR2 from the germline V gene are SEHNR and FQNEAQ (reference sequence). The chain's CDR3 is CASSSDRERMGSNQPQHF.